This passage covers 22 T cell receptor beta chains from one sample sequenced in a study of T cell changes during pregnancy in multiple sclerosis. Using immunoSEQ multiplex PCR, the repertoire was profiled, and TCRdb retains in-frame clones only, with some absent. Of tens of thousands of clones listed, 75% to 95% are singletons. Sequencing was performed on peripheral blood, taken after pregnancy. The receptors stem from a female donor in good health, enrolled as a control in a pregnancy study.

The chain links TRBV5-1 to TRBJ2-5; D is ambiguous. The CDR3 consists of 14 residues. From germline, CDR1 is SGHRS and CDR2 YFSETQ. V shed 2 bases and J shed 0 bases, with 8 bases lying between them. CDR3 residues: CASSLSQNQETQYF. The CDR3 DNA is TGCGCCAGCAGCTTAAGTCAGAACCAAGAGACCCAGTACTTC.

Concerning this clone itself: Additional DNA sequences in this sample encode the identical CDR3. V is TRBV9 and J is TRBJ2-3; D possibly corresponds to TRBD2 (6 bases). The CDR3 contains 15 residues. Trimming left V 0 bases short and J 2 bases short, with 10 bases between. The germline CDR1 and CDR2 sequences are SGDLS and YYNGEE. The CDR3 nucleotides are TGTGCCAGCAGCGTAGGGGCGGGGCCCACAGATACGCAGTATTTT. Translation gives CASSVGAGPTDTQYF.

The chain links TRBV6-1 to TRBJ1-2, with a tentative D call TRBD1 (6 bases). Looked up from germline, CDR1 is MNHNS and CDR2 is SASEGT. The CDR3 has 16 amino acids. V gave up 4 bases and J gave up 4 bases, with 19 bases separating them. The CDR3 coding sequence is TGTGCCAGCAGTGCCCTCATCGGACAGCCTCGCTATGGCTACACCTTC. Translating gives CASSALIGQPRYGYTF.

This clone came up a few times. The rearrangement uses TRBV9 and TRBJ2-7, with D perhaps TRBD2 (5 bases). Deletions cut 5 bases from V and 0 bases from J, with 33 bases between. The CDR3 loop spans 21 amino acids. From germline, CDR1 is SGDLS and CDR2 YYNGEE. CDR3 coding DNA: TGTGCCAGCAGACGACCCTCGGGGTGTGTTGAGCGGATACACCTCTCCTACGAGCAGTACTTC. It encodes CASRRPSGCVERIHLSYEQYF.

This clone was recorded a few times. The J gene is TRBJ1-1, the V gene TRBV2, with TRBD1 as a possible D gene (5 bases). Between the trimmed V and J ends, which lost 9 bases and 1 base, there was a span of 9 bases. The germline gives CDR1 SNHLY, CDR2 FYNNEI. This CDR3 is 12 amino acids long. The CDR3 coding sequence is TGTGCCAGAGGAGGGGAGAACACTGAAGCTTTCTTT. This gives the protein CARGGENTEAFF.

The chain uses TRBV21-1 and TRBJ2-7; the table's D call of TRBD1 was not tested on the DNA. TRBV21-1 corresponds to a pseudogene. This CDR3 comprises 14 residues. The DNA for the CDR3 is TGTGCCACCTGCGAGGTACAGGGGTCGCGCGAGCAGTACTTC. Translation gives CATCEVQGSREQYF.

The chain links TRBV5-1 to TRBJ1-1; 8 bases fit TRBD1. After removal of 4 bases from V and 1 base from J, the junction contained 6 bases not matched to a gene. Germline assignment: CDR1 SGHRS and CDR2 YFSETQ. The CDR3 runs to 15 residues. The CDR3 nucleotides read TGCGCCAGCAGCATCGGACAGGGATCGAACACTGAAGCTTTCTTT. It encodes CASSIGQGSNTEAFF.

In this sample, this clone turned up a few times. The chain recombines TRBV28 with TRBJ1-1; possible D gene TRBD1, 5 bases. V gave up 6 bases and J gave up 3 bases, with 11 bases separating them. The CDR3 covers 13 residues. CDR1 and CDR2 (germline): MDHEN, SYDVKM. CDR3 sequence (DNA): TGTGCCAGCAGGTCCGGGGGTTACACTGAAGCTTTCTTT. Residues: CASRSGGYTEAFF.

The V call is TRBV6-5, the J call TRBJ2-7, with 11 bases matching TRBD1. J lost 6 bases, V lost 5 bases, and 6 bases had no gene match. Germline CDR1 is MNHEY and CDR2 is SVGAGI. The CDR3 length is 14 residues. This CDR3 reads CASSQDRGLSEQYF. For the CDR3, the DNA is TGTGCCAGCAGTCAGGACAGGGGGCTCAGCGAGCAGTACTTC.

The J gene is TRBJ2-3, the V gene TRBV7-2, with D hard to call. The CDR3 spans 13 residues. Trimming shortened V by 4 bases and J by 2 bases, and 7 bases separated the two germline ends. Germline V gene lookup returns CDR1 SGHTA and CDR2 FQGNSA. DNA for the CDR3: TGTGCCAGCAGCTCCCACTCCACAGATACGCAGTATTTT. It yields the protein CASSSHSTDTQYF.

V and J are TRBV5-1 and TRBJ2-5; weak D call: TRBD1 (6 bases). Germline values: CDR1 SGHRS, CDR2 YFSETQ. This CDR3 has 14 residues. V was trimmed by 6 bases and J by 3 bases, leaving 15 bases between them. CDR3 in amino acids: CASNEGTSEETQYF. The CDR3 nucleotides are TGCGCCAGCAACGAAGGGACATCCGAAGAGACCCAGTACTTC.

This clone was observed a single time. The rearrangement joins TRBV15 to TRBJ1-3; D remains ambiguous. Germline V CDR1 and CDR2: LNHNV, YYDKDF (reference sequence). There are 16 residues in the CDR3. Trimming removed 0 bases at V and 4 bases at J, with 13 bases between. Here the CDR3 DNA reads TGTGCCACCAGCAGAGATAGCCCGGGATGGGGAAACACCATATATTTT. Its protein is CATSRDSPGWGNTIYF.

The chain links TRBV7-2 to TRBJ2-3; D might be TRBD1 (6 bases). Germline-derived CDR1 and CDR2 are SGHTA and FQGNSA. This CDR3 contains 15 residues. V lost 5 bases and J lost 2, with 14 bases in between. The CDR3 DNA is TGTGCCAGCAGCGACGACAGGAGCTACACAGATACGCAGTATTTT. Protein: CASSDDRSYTDTQYF.

This rearrangement joins TRBV6-1 to TRBJ2-7, with D perhaps TRBD2 (6 bases). The CDR3 runs to 15 residues. V lost 6 bases and J lost 1, with 16 bases in between. Germline V lookup: CDR1 MNHNS, CDR2 SASEGT. This CDR3 is CASSPGLRTSYEQYF. The DNA of the CDR3 is TGTGCCAGCAGCCCGGGACTCCGAACTTCCTACGAGCAGTACTTC.

The rearrangement links TRBV18 to TRBJ2-5; a weak D match, TRBD1 (6 bases). V was trimmed by 3 bases and J by 3 bases, leaving 20 bases between them. The length of the CDR3 is 17 residues. Germline loops: CDR1 KGHSH, CDR2 LQKENI. The CDR3 reads CASSPKGVPGIEETQYF. CDR3 nucleotide sequence: TGTGCCAGCTCACCCAAGGGGGTCCCAGGGATTGAAGAGACCCAGTACTTC.

The CDR3 DNA is TGTGCCAGCAGCGTCCTAGCGACAGATACGCAGTATTTT. Translating it yields CASSVLATDTQYF. The chain uses TRBV9 and TRBJ2-3; a weak D match, TRBD2 (6 bases). The V and J ends lost 2 bases and 3 bases respectively, with 7 bases between them. CDR3 length: 13 amino acids. Germline V lookup: CDR1 SGDLS, CDR2 YYNGEE.

V gene TRBV5-1 combines with J gene TRBJ1-3, with 8 bases lining up with TRBD1. Germline-derived CDR1 and CDR2 are SGHRS and YFSETQ. V lost 0 bases, J lost 8 bases, and 4 bases stayed unmatched. The CDR3 is 14 amino acids. CDR3 region: CASSLAGGQDTIYF. The CDR3, as DNA: TGCGCCAGCAGCTTGGCAGGGGGCCAGGACACCATATATTTT.

This clone has only one observation. The chain couples TRBV6-5 to TRBJ2-3, with D unresolved. The CDR3 totals 15 residues. CDR1 MNHEY and CDR2 SVGAGI come from the germline V gene. Between the trimmed V and J ends, which lost 1 base and 4 bases, there was a span of 12 bases. CDR3 sequence: CASSYLPASADTQYF. The CDR3 DNA reads as TGTGCCAGCAGTTACTTACCAGCGAGCGCAGATACGCAGTATTTT.

The chain's CDR3 is CASSVRVDYTF. CDR3 DNA sequence: TGTGCCAGCAGCGTCAGGGTCGACTACACCTTC. This chain connects TRBV7-2 to TRBJ1-2; D may be TRBD1 (5 bases). The V end was cut by 5 bases, the J end by 10 bases, with 11 bases between. The length of the CDR3 is 11 residues. Looked up from germline, CDR1 is SGHTA and CDR2 is FQGNSA.

This chain connects TRBV7-9 to TRBJ1-2; unclear D gene. Germline CDR1 SEHNR, CDR2 FQNEAQ (reference sequence). V gave up 2 bases and J gave up 8 bases, with 15 bases separating them. The CDR3 extends over 14 amino acids. The CDR3, as DNA: TGTGCCAGCAGCTTAATCATCCAGGATCGCGGCTACACCTTC. Its protein is CASSLIIQDRGYTF. Drawing the rest from reference TRBV7-9 and TRBJ1-2, the complete variable domain is DTGVSQNPRHKITKRGQNVTFRCDPISEHNRLYWYRQTLGQGPEFLTYFQNEAQLEKSRLLSDRFSAERPKGSFSTLEIQRTEQGDSAMYLCASSLIIQDRGYTFGSGTRLTVV.

The V and J genes are TRBV5-4 and TRBJ2-3; D is perhaps TRBD1 (6 bases). V shed 3 bases and J shed 1 base, with 9 bases lying between them. There are 14 residues in the CDR3. Germline V CDR1 and CDR2: SGHNT, YYREEE (reference sequence). CDR3 sequence (DNA): TGTGCCAGCAGCTCCCGACAGGGCACAGATACGCAGTATTTT. As protein: CASSSRQGTDTQYF.

V gene TRBV6-4 combines with J gene TRBJ2-1; 13 bases agree with TRBD2. The CDR3 has 16 amino acids. Unmatched junction bases numbered 2, after V lost 5 bases and J lost 1 base. Germline CDR1 reads MRHNA; CDR2 reads SNTAGT. The CDR3 coding sequence is TGTGCCAGCAGTCTACTAGCGGGGGGGTCCTACAATGAGCAGTTCTTC. It translates to CASSLLAGGSYNEQFF.